Below, one T cell receptor beta chain is given with its context. Its antigen is not known. The data originate from a study of T cell repertoires in cytomegalovirus infection. Overall study: CMV infection and matching HLA type were both indicated by public TCR beta signatures.

Overall study findings and caveats: Summed public TCR beta family frequency identified CMV carriers bearing the relevant HLA. The ex vivo response was dominated by HLA-C-restricted CMV-specific TCR beta clonotypes.

Germline V gene lookup returns CDR1 LGHNT and CDR2 FRNRAP. The CDR3 has 14 amino acids. V gave up 4 bases and J gave up 5 bases, with 12 bases separating them. TCRdb fed the reads into MiXCR, producing one record per CDR3 protein. The sample records almost 500,000 distinct CDR3 sequences, 10% to 12% being singletons. This chain connects TRBV12-5 to TRBJ2-1, with no clear D. The sequenced sample was PBMCs. This clonotype originated in a human donor in good health (CMV status not recorded). Some clones in this sample may be carry-over from other donors' samples. The CDR3 region is CASGSDPFNNEQFF. The CDR3, as DNA: TGTGCTAGTGGTTCTGACCCGTTTAACAATGAGCAGTTCTTC.